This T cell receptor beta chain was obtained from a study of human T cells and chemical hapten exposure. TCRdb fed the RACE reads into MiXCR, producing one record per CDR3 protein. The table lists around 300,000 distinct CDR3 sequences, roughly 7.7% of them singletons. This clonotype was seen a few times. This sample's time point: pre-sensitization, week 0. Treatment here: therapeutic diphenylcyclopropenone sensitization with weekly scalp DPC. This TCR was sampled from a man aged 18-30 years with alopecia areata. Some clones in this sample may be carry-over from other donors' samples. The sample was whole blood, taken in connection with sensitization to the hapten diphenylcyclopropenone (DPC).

The CDR3 here is CASSQGATGPDTQYF. DNA for the CDR3: TGTGCCAGCAGCCAGGGGGCGACAGGCCCAGATACGCAGTATTTT. V and J are TRBV9 and TRBJ2-3, with 8 bases that match TRBD1. J was trimmed by 4 bases and V by 4 bases; bases with no gene match: 8. Germline CDR1 reads SGDLS; CDR2 reads YYNGEE. The CDR3 runs 15 residues.